This entry is about one T cell receptor beta chain. This CDR3 contains 18 residues. Germline-derived CDR1 and CDR2 are MGHRA and YSYEKL. Trimming cost V 1 base and J 2 bases; bases outside gene matches: 11. This entry comes from a study of blood T cell repertoires in COVID-19. Cohorts were assigned according to the clinical history that participants reported. TCRdb's table, derived via immunoSEQ multiplex PCR, lists solely in-frame clones and lacks some. The sample gives about 280,000 clones, approximately 80% of which show up once; 5% is in the top ten. The chain has TRBV4-1 and TRBJ2-3; 8 positions agree with TRBD2. The receptor comes from a man aged 35-49 years who had been exposed to COVID-19. The source material was PBMCs or T cells enriched from blood (not recorded which). The CDR3 loop is CASSQAEPAGAVTDTQYF. As DNA, the CDR3 is TGCGCCAGCAGCCAAGCAGAACCAGCGGGAGCGGTCACAGATACGCAGTATTTT.